Following are 18 T cell receptor beta chains from one sample sequenced in a study of blood T cell repertoires in COVID-19. The protocol was immunoSEQ multiplex PCR, while the TCRdb copy is restricted to in-frame clones and leaves out a portion. The data show 250,000 or so clones, with around 91% seen just once and under 2.5% held by the top ten. Sequencing used peripheral blood. All receptors come from a woman aged 60 to 75 with COVID-19, enrolled during active disease.

The chain's CDR3 is CASSVGQADSGNTIYF. The CDR3 region has the DNA TGTGCCAGCTCAGTCGGACAGGCCGACTCTGGAAACACCATATATTTT. The gene calls are TRBV18 and TRBJ1-3; 7 nucleotides match TRBD1. CDR3 length equals 16 residues. CDR1 is KGHSH, CDR2 LQKENI, per germline. Germline trimming cut 5 bases from V and 0 bases from J; bases unmatched to any gene: 7.

The gene calls are TRBV5-1 and TRBJ1-4; TRBD1 is a possible D gene (5 bases). The CDR3 spans 14 residues. Germline CDR1 and CDR2: SGHRS and YFSETQ. The germline V and J ends were trimmed by 1 base and 5 bases, with 9 bases remaining between them. The CDR3 DNA reads as TGCGCCAGCAGCTTGCCAGGGTTGAATGAAAAACTGTTTTTT. Protein: CASSLPGLNEKLFF.

The V gene is TRBV6-2 or TRBV6-3, the J gene TRBJ1-1, with 7 nucleotides matching TRBD1. The V and J ends lost 6 bases and 5 bases, in that order; junction bases with no gene match: 18. The CDR3 consists of 17 residues. Germline values: CDR1 MNHEY, CDR2 SVGEGT. CDR3 sequence (DNA): TGTGCCAGCAGCCCATATACGCACAGGGGAAGTGGTACTGAAGCTTTCTTT. Protein product: CASSPYTHRGSGTEAFF.

In this sample, this clone turned up once. The gene calls are TRBV3-1 (or the pseudogene TRBV3-2) and TRBJ2-3, with TRBD1 as a possible D gene (5 bases). Germline V CDR1 and CDR2: LGHDT, YNNKEL (reference sequence). V gave up 1 base and J gave up 2 bases, with 13 bases separating them. The CDR3 spans 16 residues. The CDR3 nucleotides are TGTGCCAGCAGCCAAGCGGGTAGGGGCAACACAGATACGCAGTATTTT. It specifies CASSQAGRGNTDTQYF.

The V call is TRBV5-5, the J call TRBJ2-2, with D maybe TRBD1 (5 bases). From germline, CDR1 is SGHKS and CDR2 YYEKEE (reference sequence). V was trimmed by 0 bases and J by 2 bases, leaving 14 bases between them. The CDR3 contains 17 residues. The CDR3 nucleotides are TGTGCCAGCAGCTTGGGGGGCCGAGTAATTAACACCGGGGAGCTGTTTTTT. Protein product: CASSLGGRVINTGELFF.

This chain links TRBV7-2 with TRBJ1-2, with D possibly TRBD1 on 6 matching bases. This CDR3 contains 15 residues. The V end lost 5 bases, the J end lost 3 bases, and 16 bases lay between the germline ends. CDR1 and CDR2 (germline): SGHTA, FQGNSA. In DNA, the CDR3 is TGTGCCAGCAGCCGTACCCGGGACATTGACTATGGCTACACCTTC. Translation gives CASSRTRDIDYGYTF.

The chain employs TRBV2 and TRBJ2-1, with 10 bases aligning to TRBD2. CDR3 size: 15 residues. Germline CDR1 is SNHLY and CDR2 is FYNNEI. J lost 5 bases, V lost 7 bases, and 8 bases had no gene match. CDR3 amino acids: CASTLLAGQNNEQFF. The CDR3 DNA reads as TGTGCCAGCACCCTACTAGCGGGGCAGAACAATGAGCAGTTCTTC.

The chain combines TRBV5-6 with TRBJ2-3, with TRBD1 identical over 9 bases. CDR1 is SGHDT and CDR2 is YYEEEE in the germline V gene. Unmatched junction bases numbered 15, after V lost 0 bases and J lost 7 bases. The CDR3 is made up of 18 amino acids. CDR3 region: CASSLGHPGQGSGNTQYF. The CDR3 nucleotides read TGTGCCAGCAGCTTGGGCCACCCGGGACAGGGCTCGGGGAATACGCAGTATTTT.

V and J are TRBV19 and TRBJ1-4; D might be TRBD1 (5 bases). V lost 3 bases and J lost 3, with 14 bases in between. The CDR3 runs to 16 residues. Looked up from germline, CDR1 is LNHDA and CDR2 is SQIVND (reference sequence). CDR3 amino acids: CASSIAGWTANEKLFF. The CDR3, as DNA: TGTGCCAGTAGTATCGCAGGGTGGACGGCTAATGAAAAACTGTTTTTT.

The V call is TRBV7-2, the J call TRBJ2-1, with TRBD2 identical over 8 bases. The CDR3 totals 14 residues. Per germline, CDR1 SGHTA and CDR2 FQGNSA. V gave up 6 bases and J gave up 7 bases; unmatched junction bases: 8. In DNA form, the CDR3 reads TGTGCCAGCAGATTGCGGCGGGGGGAAAATGAGCAGTTCTTC. Amino acid sequence: CASRLRRGENEQFF.

The J gene is TRBJ1-2, the V gene TRBV30, with 9 bases identical to TRBD1. This CDR3 comprises 14 residues. Germline V lookup: CDR1 GTSNPN, CDR2 SVGIG (reference sequence). V lost 2 bases to trimming and J lost 8 bases; unmatched junction nucleotides: 9. As DNA, the CDR3 is TGTGCCTGGAGTCTCGAGGGACAGGGTTTGGGCTACACCTTC. It codes for CAWSLEGQGLGYTF. The full variable domain, in which reference TRBV30 and TRBJ1-2 provide the parts outside the CDR3, is SQTIHQWPATLVQPVGSPLSLECTVEGTSNPNLYWYRQAAGRGLQLLFYSVGIGQISSEVPQNLSASRPQDRQFILSSKKLLLSDSGFYLCAWSLEGQGLGYTFGSGTRLTVV.

This chain connects TRBV3-1 (or the pseudogene TRBV3-2) to TRBJ2-3, with 8 bases fitting TRBD2. The CDR3 contains 15 residues. Germline values: CDR1 LGHDT, CDR2 YNNKEL (reference sequence). V shed 0 bases, J shed 9 bases, and the junction held 8 bases outside the gene matches. CDR3 bases: TGTGCCAGCAGCCAAGATTCCAGCGGGGGAGAGACGCAGTATTTT. Protein: CASSQDSSGGETQYF.

This clone came up once. The CDR3 region is CASQNPPGTGLYGYTF. CDR3 sequence (DNA): TGTGCCAGCCAGAACCCCCCCGGGACAGGCCTCTATGGCTACACCTTC. V usage is TRBV28 and J usage is TRBJ1-2; TRBD1 matches at 8 bases. The CDR3 loop spans 16 amino acids. The J segment lost 4 bases and the V segment lost 8 bases, leaving 15 bases of the junction unmatched. CDR1 is MDHEN and CDR2 is SYDVKM in the germline V gene.

J is TRBJ1-1 and V is TRBV7-9, with 7 bases identical to TRBD1. Trimming cost V 5 bases and J 5 bases; bases outside gene matches: 5. Per the germline V gene, CDR1 is SEHNR and CDR2 is FQNEAQ (reference sequence). The CDR3 has 13 residues. The CDR3 coding sequence is TGTGCCAGCAGCCGGGGGACAGATACTGAAGCTTTCTTT. It codes for CASSRGTDTEAFF. Looking up the rest from reference TRBV7-9 and TRBJ1-1 gives the full variable domain: DTGVSQNPRHKITKRGQNVTFRCDPISEHNRLYWYRQTLGQGPEFLTYFQNEAQLEKSRLLSDRFSAERPKGSFSTLEIQRTEQGDSAMYLCASSRGTDTEAFFGQGTRLTVV.

This sequence joins TRBV5-4 and TRBJ2-1; D may be TRBD1 (6 bases). Between the trimmed V and J ends, which lost 10 bases and 4 bases, there was a span of 15 bases. The CDR3 length is 13 residues. The germline V gene encodes CDR1 SGHNT and CDR2 YYREEE (reference sequence). CDR3 DNA: TGTGCCGGGGGCCAGGGGTCGTACAATGAGCAGTTCTTC. It yields the protein CAGGQGSYNEQFF.

V gene TRBV19 combines with J gene TRBJ2-3; TRBD2 agrees at 11 bases. The CDR3 loop spans 15 amino acids. V lost 5 bases and J lost 5; bases outside the gene matches: 6. The V gene's germline CDR1 is LNHDA and CDR2 SQIVND (reference sequence). CDR3 amino acids: CASSRLAGLGDTQYF. In nucleotides, the CDR3 is TGTGCCAGTAGTCGACTAGCGGGGCTAGGAGATACGCAGTATTTT.

This clone was counted a single time. The CDR3 nucleotides read TGTGCCAGCTCACCGGGGCAGCTCATGAACACTGAAGCTTTCTTT. Translating it yields CASSPGQLMNTEAFF. The chain links TRBV18 to TRBJ1-1; D is perhaps TRBD1 (5 bases). CDR3 length: 15 residues. Germline V gene sequence: CDR1 KGHSH, CDR2 LQKENI. V gave up 3 bases and J gave up 0 bases, with 11 bases separating them.

The V and J genes are TRBV19 and TRBJ2-3, with TRBD2 identical over 7 bases. In germline, CDR1 is LNHDA, CDR2 SQIVND (reference sequence). The CDR3 is 17 residues long. With V trimmed by 5 bases and J by 2 bases, 13 bases remained unmatched. In DNA, the CDR3 is TGTGCCAGTAGTGGGGGAACTAGCGCCCGATACACAGATACGCAGTATTTT. Amino acids: CASSGGTSARYTDTQYF. The full variable domain, in which reference TRBV19 and TRBJ2-3 provide the parts outside the CDR3, is DGGITQSPKYLFRKEGQNVTLSCEQNLNHDAMYWYRQDPGQGLRLIYYSQIVNDFQKGDIAEGYSVSREKKESFPLTVTSAQKNPTAFYLCASSGGTSARYTDTQYFGPGTRLTVL.